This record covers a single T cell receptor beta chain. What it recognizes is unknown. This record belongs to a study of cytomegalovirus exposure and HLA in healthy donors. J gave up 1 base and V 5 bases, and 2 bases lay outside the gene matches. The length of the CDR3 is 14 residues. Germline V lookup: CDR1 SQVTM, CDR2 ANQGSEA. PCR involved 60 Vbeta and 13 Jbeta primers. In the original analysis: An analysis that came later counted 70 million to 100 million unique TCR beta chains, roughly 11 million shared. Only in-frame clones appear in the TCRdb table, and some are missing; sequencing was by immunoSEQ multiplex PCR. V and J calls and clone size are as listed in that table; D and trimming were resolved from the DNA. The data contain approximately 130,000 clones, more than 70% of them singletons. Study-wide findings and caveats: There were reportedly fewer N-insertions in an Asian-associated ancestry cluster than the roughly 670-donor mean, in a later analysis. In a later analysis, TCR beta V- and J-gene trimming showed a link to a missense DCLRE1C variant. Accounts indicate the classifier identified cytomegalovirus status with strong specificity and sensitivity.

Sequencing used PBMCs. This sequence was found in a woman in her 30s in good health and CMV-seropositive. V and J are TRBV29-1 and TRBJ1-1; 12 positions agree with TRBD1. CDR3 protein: CSVWGQGANTEAFF. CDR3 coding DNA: TGCAGCGTTTGGGGACAGGGGGCGAACACTGAAGCTTTCTTT.